This entry lists 32 T cell receptor beta chains sequenced from one sample in a study of blood T cell repertoires in COVID-19. Profiled with immunoSEQ multiplex PCR; TCRdb holds only in-frame clones, not every one. The repertoire has about 83,000 clones, roughly 88% of them found once; the top ten carry roughly 8%. Specimen: peripheral blood. The receptors here all came from a man over 45 with active COVID-19.

The chain has TRBV5-1 and TRBJ1-1; 12 bases map to TRBD1. Losses at the gene ends were 4 bases for V and 1 base for J; bases not matched to a gene: 14. The CDR3 sequence is 19 residues long. Germline assignment: CDR1 SGHRS and CDR2 YFSETQ. Here the CDR3 DNA reads TGCGCCAGCAGCCCCCGGGACAGGGGGCTGGGGAAACCGAACACTGAAGCTTTCTTT. Protein product: CASSPRDRGLGKPNTEAFF.

V gene TRBV14 combines with J gene TRBJ2-1; TRBD1 aligns across 8 bases. This CDR3 comprises 16 residues. The germline V gene encodes CDR1 SGHDN and CDR2 FVKESK. V was pared by 0 bases and J by 10 bases, with 11 bases of the junction left unmatched. The CDR3 spells CASSQEAGGATREQFF. DNA for the CDR3: TGTGCCAGCAGCCAAGAAGCAGGGGGCGCAACCCGCGAGCAGTTCTTC.

The gene calls are TRBV6-5 and TRBJ2-2; D might be TRBD1 (6 bases). Germline-derived CDR1 and CDR2 are MNHEY and SVGAGI. V was shortened by 2 bases and J by 5 bases, with 12 bases between the two germline ends. This CDR3 has 15 residues. CDR3 region: CASSYGQGWTGELFF. CDR3 in DNA: TGTGCCAGCAGTTACGGCCAGGGGTGGACCGGGGAGCTGTTTTTT.

V and J are TRBV3-1 (or the pseudogene TRBV3-2) and TRBJ2-7; D is possibly TRBD1 (5 bases). The germline V gene has CDR1 LGHDT and CDR2 YNNKEL (reference sequence). This CDR3 is built from 13 residues. Trimming left V 5 bases short and J 3 bases short, with 11 bases between. CDR3 DNA: TGTGCCAGCAGCTTACGACAGAGCTACGAGCAGTACTTC. Amino acid sequence: CASSLRQSYEQYF.

The rearrangement joins TRBV5-1 to TRBJ2-1; 7 nucleotides line up with TRBD1. The CDR3 runs 15 residues. Germline CDR1 SGHRS, CDR2 YFSETQ. The J segment lost 6 bases and the V segment lost 4 bases, leaving 10 bases of the junction unmatched. The CDR3 protein is CASSVLTGTSNEQFF. CDR3 in DNA: TGCGCCAGCAGCGTTTTGACAGGGACCTCCAATGAGCAGTTCTTC.

The chain combines TRBV19 with TRBJ2-7, with D hard to call. This CDR3 comprises 13 residues. Trimming removed 0 bases from V and 3 bases from J, with 6 bases in between. CDR1 and CDR2 (germline): LNHDA, SQIVND (reference sequence). CDR3 residues: CASSIEASYEQYF. DNA for the CDR3: TGTGCCAGTAGTATAGAGGCCAGCTACGAGCAGTACTTC.

This chain links TRBV3-1 (or the pseudogene TRBV3-2) with TRBJ1-2; D ambiguous. CDR1 is LGHDT, CDR2 YNNKEL, per germline (reference sequence). This CDR3 contains 14 residues. Trimming shortened V by 1 base and J by 8 bases, and 14 bases separated the two germline ends. The CDR3 protein is CASSQGFTAGGYTF. The CDR3 DNA follows: TGTGCCAGCAGCCAAGGATTTACCGCGGGGGGCTACACCTTC.

This sequence joins TRBV28 and TRBJ2-2; D perhaps matches TRBD1 (5 bases). Looked up from germline, CDR1 is MDHEN and CDR2 is SYDVKM. This CDR3 has 16 residues. Trimming pared 3 bases from V and 0 bases from J, leaving 11 bases between. CDR3 amino acids: CASSFLQGSNTGELFF. CDR3 nucleotide sequence: TGTGCCAGCAGTTTCCTCCAGGGTTCGAACACCGGGGAGCTGTTTTTT.

The chain recombines TRBV9 with TRBJ2-7; TRBD1 agrees at 7 bases. This CDR3 has 14 amino acids. The V gene's germline CDR1 is SGDLS and CDR2 YYNGEE. The J segment lost 2 bases and the V segment lost 0 bases, leaving 2 bases of the junction unmatched. For the CDR3, the DNA is TGTGCCAGCAGCGTAGGGGACAGCACCTACGAGCAGTACTTC. This sequence encodes CASSVGDSTYEQYF. The whole variable domain, filled in from reference TRBV9 and TRBJ2-7, reads DSGVTQTPKHLITATGQRVTLRCSPRSGDLSVYWYQQSLDQGLQFLIQYYNGEERAKGNILERFSAQQFPDLHSELNLSSLELGDSALYFCASSVGDSTYEQYFGPGTRLTVT.

There are a few counts of this clone. The V gene is TRBV7-6, the J gene TRBJ1-4; 7 positions match TRBD1. This CDR3 region has 16 residues. The germline V gene has CDR1 SGHVS and CDR2 FNYEAQ. Trimming removed 1 base from V and 8 bases from J; junction bases left unmatched: 10. The CDR3 loop reads CASSLGEIGGSEKLFF. Written as DNA, the CDR3 is TGTGCCAGCAGCTTAGGAGAGATAGGGGGCAGCGAAAAACTGTTTTTT.

V gene TRBV19 combines with J gene TRBJ1-5; TRBD1 aligns across 11 bases. This CDR3 has 14 residues. Germline CDR1 and CDR2: LNHDA and SQIVND (reference sequence). V was pared by 7 bases and J by 7 bases, with 6 bases of the junction left unmatched. CDR3 DNA: TGTGCCAGTACACCCGGGACAGGGGGACAGCCCCAGCATTTT. Translated: CASTPGTGGQPQHF. Drawing the rest from reference TRBV19 and TRBJ1-5, the complete variable domain is DGGITQSPKYLFRKEGQNVTLSCEQNLNHDAMYWYRQDPGQGLRLIYYSQIVNDFQKGDIAEGYSVSREKKESFPLTVTSAQKNPTAFYLCASTPGTGGQPQHFGDGTRLSIL.

This chain joins TRBV7-3 and TRBJ1-6; the D gene is possibly TRBD1 (6 bases). V lost 5 bases and J lost 8, with 16 bases in between. The CDR3 runs to 15 residues. CDR1 SGHTA and CDR2 FQGTGA come from the germline V gene. The CDR3 region is CASSRTGTSDSPLHF. As DNA, the CDR3 is TGTGCCAGCAGCCGTACCGGGACAAGCGATTCACCCCTCCACTTT.

The chain links TRBV28 to TRBJ1-5; 9 bases are shared with TRBD1. V shed 4 bases, J shed 7 bases, and the junction held 8 bases outside the gene matches. This CDR3 is built from 15 residues. Germline-derived CDR1 and CDR2 are MDHEN and SYDVKM. CDR3 sequence: CASSSGQGAGQPQHF. For the CDR3, the DNA is TGTGCCAGCAGTTCGGGACAGGGAGCGGGGCAGCCCCAGCATTTT.

This clone was recorded only once. The V and J genes are TRBV19 and TRBJ2-7; tentative D call: TRBD2 (5 bases). Germline assignment: CDR1 LNHDA and CDR2 SQIVND (reference sequence). The CDR3 has 10 residues. V was trimmed by 10 bases and J by 2 bases, leaving 6 bases between them. The CDR3 nucleotides read TGTGCCACCGGGGCCTACGAGCAGTACTTC. It translates to CATGAYEQYF.

The chain employs TRBV24-1 and TRBJ2-1; TRBD1 matches at 10 bases. CDR3 size: 24 residues. The V gene's germline CDR1 is KGHDR and CDR2 SFDVKD. V trimming: 6 bases; J trimming: 0 bases; junction bases outside the gene matches: 28. This CDR3 is CATSSPGTGEFSRERASSYNEQFF. The CDR3 DNA reads as TGTGCCACCAGTTCTCCCGGGACAGGGGAATTTTCGAGGGAGCGGGCTAGCTCCTACAATGAGCAGTTCTTC.

This sequence joins TRBV7-9 and TRBJ2-3, with TRBD2 matching 9 bases. The junction had 4 bases not matched to a gene; V was cut back by 1 base and J by 2 bases. The germline V gene encodes CDR1 SEHNR and CDR2 FQNEAQ (reference sequence). There are 16 residues in the CDR3. In DNA form, the CDR3 reads TGTGCCAGCAGCTTAGTCCTAGCGGGATACACAGATACGCAGTATTTT. It codes for CASSLVLAGYTDTQYF.

The chain employs TRBV9 and TRBJ2-7; D remains ambiguous. The CDR3 runs 14 residues. Trimming cost V 0 bases and J 6 bases, with 13 bases left between them. Per the germline V gene, CDR1 is SGDLS and CDR2 is YYNGEE. In DNA, the CDR3 is TGTGCCAGCAGCGTAGATCCGTCGAGTGGCGAGCAGTACTTC. Translating it yields CASSVDPSSGEQYF.

This clone has just a few counts. Different DNA sequences within this sample yield the same CDR3. This chain uses TRBV6-5 with TRBJ1-2, with 8 bases aligning to TRBD1. The J segment lost 7 bases and the V segment lost 2 bases, leaving 6 bases of the junction unmatched. The germline CDR1 and CDR2 sequences are MNHEY and SVGAGI. This CDR3 spans 14 amino acids. CDR3 DNA: TGTGCCAGCAGTTACACTGGACAGGGTAGTGGCTACACCTTC. Translated, it gives CASSYTGQGSGYTF.

This chain connects TRBV9 to TRBJ1-1; D is unclear. Germline V gene sequence: CDR1 SGDLS, CDR2 YYNGEE. This CDR3 has 14 amino acids. Trimming removed 3 bases from V and 1 base from J, with 10 bases in between. CDR3 loop: CASSATETNTEAFF. The CDR3 nucleotides read TGTGCCAGCAGCGCAACGGAGACGAACACTGAAGCTTTCTTT.

J is TRBJ1-2 and V is TRBV5-6; 7 bases map to TRBD1. The length of the CDR3 is 15 residues. Germline V gene sequence: CDR1 SGHDT, CDR2 YYEEEE. With 4 bases clipped from V and 0 bases from J, the junction kept 6 bases outside the gene matches. The CDR3 spells CASSKKGGTNYGYTF. The CDR3 nucleotides read TGTGCCAGCAGCAAGAAAGGGGGCACTAACTATGGCTACACCTTC.

This clone occurred once. V is TRBV7-2 and J is TRBJ1-4; TRBD1 is a possible D gene (6 bases). CDR1 SGHTA and CDR2 FQGNSA come from the germline V gene. V shed 2 bases and J shed 2 bases, with 9 bases lying between them. This CDR3 is 15 amino acids long. The chain's CDR3 is CASSLYRVTNEKLFF. The CDR3 bases are TGTGCCAGCAGCTTATACAGGGTGACTAATGAAAAACTGTTTTTT.

This clone occurred once. V is TRBV27 and J is TRBJ2-3; the D is unclear. V was shortened by 2 bases and J by 5 bases, with 8 bases between the two germline ends. The CDR3 has 13 amino acids. CDR1 and CDR2 from the germline V gene are MNHEY and SMNVEV (reference sequence). This CDR3 is CASSLERGDTQYF. DNA of the CDR3: TGTGCCAGCAGTTTAGAGCGTGGAGATACGCAGTATTTT.

The V call is TRBV7-3, the J call TRBJ2-2; a weak D match, TRBD2 (5 bases). This CDR3 is built from 14 residues. CDR1 is SGHTA and CDR2 is FQGTGA in the germline V gene. With 0 bases removed from V and 7 bases from J, the gap between germline ends came to 9 bases. This CDR3 is CASSLTGLGGELFF. In DNA, the CDR3 is TGTGCCAGCAGCTTAACCGGACTTGGCGGGGAGCTGTTTTTT. The entire variable domain, with the rest obtained from reference TRBV7-3 and TRBJ2-2, is as follows: GAGVSQTPSNKVTEKGKYVELRCDPISGHTALYWYRQSLGQGPEFLIYFQGTGAADDSGLPNDRFFAVRPEGSVSTLKIQRTERGDSAVYLCASSLTGLGGELFFGEGSRLTVL.

V gene TRBV2 combines with J gene TRBJ1-6; D perhaps matches TRBD1 (5 bases). This CDR3 region has 13 residues. The ends were cut back, 4 bases at V and 8 bases at J, with 9 bases in the middle. Germline V gene data show CDR1 as SNHLY and CDR2 as FYNNEI. The CDR3 bases are TGTGCCAGCAGTGCGGGGGTTGATTCACCCCTCCACTTT. It codes for CASSAGVDSPLHF.

The chain has TRBV4-2 and TRBJ2-3, with 10 bases identical to TRBD2. The CDR3 covers 16 residues. The junction had 4 bases not matched to a gene; V was cut back by 0 bases and J by 4 bases. The germline gives CDR1 LGHNA, CDR2 YNFKEQ. CDR3 residues: CASSQEASGGPDTQYF. The CDR3, as DNA: TGTGCCAGCAGCCAAGAAGCTAGCGGGGGTCCAGATACGCAGTATTTT.

V and J are TRBV18 and TRBJ2-7; D ambiguous. Germline CDR1 reads KGHSH; CDR2 reads LQKENI. CDR3 length: 12 residues. V gave up 3 bases and J gave up 0 bases, with 3 bases separating them. The CDR3 protein is CASSPNSYEQYF. The CDR3, as DNA: TGTGCCAGCTCACCCAACTCCTACGAGCAGTACTTC.

The chain couples TRBV30 to TRBJ2-7, with 9 bases identical to TRBD1. The CDR3 sequence is 14 residues long. The trim removed 1 base at V and 5 bases at J, leaving 6 bases unmatched. The germline gives CDR1 GTSNPN, CDR2 SVGIG (reference sequence). This CDR3 reads CAWSEGQGTHEQYF. DNA of the CDR3: TGTGCCTGGAGTGAAGGACAGGGGACCCACGAGCAGTACTTC.

CDR3 bases: TGCGCCAGCAGCGCCGAGGGGGAAGGTTCACCCCTCCACTTT. Its protein product is CASSAEGEGSPLHF. The chain uses TRBV5-1 and TRBJ1-6; D perhaps matches TRBD1 (6 bases). This CDR3 is 14 amino acids long. The germline CDR1 and CDR2 sequences are SGHRS and YFSETQ. V lost 4 bases to trimming and J lost 9 bases, with 14 bases between them.

The rearrangement links TRBV25-1 to TRBJ1-4; 7 bases align to TRBD1. The CDR3 is made up of 15 amino acids. The germline V gene has CDR1 MGHDK and CDR2 SYGVNS. After removal of 3 bases from V and 8 bases from J, the junction contained 9 bases not matched to a gene. In DNA, the CDR3 is TGTGCCAGCAGTGACCCGGGACAGAGGGGGGAAAAACTGTTTTTT. Translation: CASSDPGQRGEKLFF.

The chain carries TRBV4-2 and TRBJ2-7, with 8 bases that match TRBD1. V gave up 1 base and J gave up 1 base; unmatched junction bases: 3. Per the germline V gene, CDR1 is LGHNA and CDR2 is YNFKEQ. The CDR3 consists of 15 residues. The CDR3 DNA is TGTGCCAGCAGCCAAGGGGGGGACAGGTCCTACGAGCAGTACTTC. It codes for CASSQGGDRSYEQYF.

This clone appeared a single time. In DNA, the CDR3 is TGCGCCAGCAGCCGGACAGGGAATCGGGGGAGCTCCTACAATGAGCAGTTCTTC. Translating it yields CASSRTGNRGSSYNEQFF. The chain carries TRBV4-1 and TRBJ2-1; TRBD1 matches at 8 bases. The trim removed 4 bases at V and 0 bases at J, leaving 11 bases unmatched. This CDR3 spans 18 amino acids. Germline V gene data show CDR1 as MGHRA and CDR2 as YSYEKL.

The rearrangement joins TRBV5-1 to TRBJ2-1; TRBD2 aligns across 10 bases. The germline V gene encodes CDR1 SGHRS and CDR2 YFSETQ. V dropped 7 bases and J dropped 5; count of bases not matched to a gene: 21. The CDR3 length is 19 residues. The CDR3 bases are TGCGCCAGCGCCCCGCCCGTACTGCTAGCGGGGGAAACCAACAATGAGCAGTTCTTC. It translates to CASAPPVLLAGETNNEQFF. The entire variable domain, with the rest obtained from reference TRBV5-1 and TRBJ2-1, is as follows: KAGVTQTPRYLIKTRGQQVTLSCSPISGHRSVSWYQQTPGQGLQFLFEYFSETQRNKGNFPGRFSGRQFSNSRSEMNVSTLELGDSALYLCASAPPVLLAGETNNEQFFGPGTRLTVL.